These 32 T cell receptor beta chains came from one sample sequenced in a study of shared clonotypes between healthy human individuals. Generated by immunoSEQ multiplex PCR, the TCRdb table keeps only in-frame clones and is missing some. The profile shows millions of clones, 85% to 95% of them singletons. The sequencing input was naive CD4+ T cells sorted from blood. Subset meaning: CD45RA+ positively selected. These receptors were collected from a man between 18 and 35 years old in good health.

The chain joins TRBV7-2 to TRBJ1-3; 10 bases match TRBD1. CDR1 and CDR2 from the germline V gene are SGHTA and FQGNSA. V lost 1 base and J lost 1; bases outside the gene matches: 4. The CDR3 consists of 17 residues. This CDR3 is CASSLVSGQGSGNTIYF. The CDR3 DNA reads TGTGCCAGCAGCTTAGTGTCGGGACAGGGGTCTGGAAACACCATATATTTT.

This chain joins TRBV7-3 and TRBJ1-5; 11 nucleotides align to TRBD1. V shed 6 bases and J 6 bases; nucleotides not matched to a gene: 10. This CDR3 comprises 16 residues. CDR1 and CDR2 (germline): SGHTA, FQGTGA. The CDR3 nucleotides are TGTGCCAGCAGTCACTGGACAGGGGGCGTAGGTCAGCCCCAGCATTTT. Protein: CASSHWTGGVGQPQHF.

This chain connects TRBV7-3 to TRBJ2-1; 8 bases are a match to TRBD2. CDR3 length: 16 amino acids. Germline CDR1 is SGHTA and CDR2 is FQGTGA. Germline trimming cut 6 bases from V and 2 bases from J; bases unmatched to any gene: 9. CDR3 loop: CASSTSGGSAYNEQFF. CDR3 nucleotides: TGTGCCAGCAGTACGAGCGGGGGCTCTGCCTACAATGAGCAGTTCTTC.

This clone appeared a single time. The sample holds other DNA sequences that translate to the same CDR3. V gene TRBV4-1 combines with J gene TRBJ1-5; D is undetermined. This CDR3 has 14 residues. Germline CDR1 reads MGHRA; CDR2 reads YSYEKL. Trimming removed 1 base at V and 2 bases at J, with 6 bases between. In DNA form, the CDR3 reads TGCGCCAGCAGCCAAGCGGGTGGCAATCAGCCCCAGCATTTT. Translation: CASSQAGGNQPQHF.

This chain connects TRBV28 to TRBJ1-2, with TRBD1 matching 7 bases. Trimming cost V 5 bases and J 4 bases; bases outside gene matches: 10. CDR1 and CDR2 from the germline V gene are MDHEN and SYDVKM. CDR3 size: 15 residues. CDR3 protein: CASSAIRGQFYGYTF. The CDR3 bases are TGTGCCAGCAGTGCGATCCGGGGACAGTTCTATGGCTACACCTTC.

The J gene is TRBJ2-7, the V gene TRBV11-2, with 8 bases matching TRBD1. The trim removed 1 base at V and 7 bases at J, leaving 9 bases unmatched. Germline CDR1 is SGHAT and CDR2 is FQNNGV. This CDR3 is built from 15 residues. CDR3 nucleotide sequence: TGTGCCAGCAGCTTAGCGGGCAGGGGGCCGGATGAGCAGTACTTC. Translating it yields CASSLAGRGPDEQYF.

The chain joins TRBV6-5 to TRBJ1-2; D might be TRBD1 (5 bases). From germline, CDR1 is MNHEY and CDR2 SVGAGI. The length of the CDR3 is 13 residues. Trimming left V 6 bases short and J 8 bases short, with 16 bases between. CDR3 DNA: TGTGCCAGCAGGCGGACATCGGTGGAGGGCTACACCTTC. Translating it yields CASRRTSVEGYTF.

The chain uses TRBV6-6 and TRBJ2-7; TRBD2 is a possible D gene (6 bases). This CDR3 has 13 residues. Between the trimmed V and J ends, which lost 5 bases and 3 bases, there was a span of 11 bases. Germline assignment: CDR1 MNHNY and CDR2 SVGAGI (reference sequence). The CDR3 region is CASSRSGDYEQYF. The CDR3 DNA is TGTGCCAGCAGTCGGTCGGGGGACTACGAGCAGTACTTC.

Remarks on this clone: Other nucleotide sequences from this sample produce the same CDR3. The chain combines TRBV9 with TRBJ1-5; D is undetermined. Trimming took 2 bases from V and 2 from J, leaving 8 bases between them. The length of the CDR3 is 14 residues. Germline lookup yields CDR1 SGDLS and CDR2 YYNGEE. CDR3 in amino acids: CASSVDGGNQPQHF. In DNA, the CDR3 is TGTGCCAGCAGCGTGGACGGGGGCAATCAGCCCCAGCATTTT.

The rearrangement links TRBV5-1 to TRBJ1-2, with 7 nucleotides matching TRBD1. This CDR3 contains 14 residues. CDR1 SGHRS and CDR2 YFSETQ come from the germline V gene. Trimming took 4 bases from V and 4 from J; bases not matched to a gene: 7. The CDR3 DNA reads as TGCGCCAGCAGCCTCTCGGACAGGTCCTATGGCTACACCTTC. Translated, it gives CASSLSDRSYGYTF. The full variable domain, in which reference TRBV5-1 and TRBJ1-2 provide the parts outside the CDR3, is KAGVTQTPRYLIKTRGQQVTLSCSPISGHRSVSWYQQTPGQGLQFLFEYFSETQRNKGNFPGRFSGRQFSNSRSEMNVSTLELGDSALYLCASSLSDRSYGYTFGSGTRLTVV.

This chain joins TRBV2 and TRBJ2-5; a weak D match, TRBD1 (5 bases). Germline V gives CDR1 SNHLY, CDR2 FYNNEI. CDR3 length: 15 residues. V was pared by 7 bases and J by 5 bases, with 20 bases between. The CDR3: CASKANRAGIETQYF. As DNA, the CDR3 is TGTGCCAGCAAAGCGAATCGGGCAGGGATCGAGACCCAGTACTTC.

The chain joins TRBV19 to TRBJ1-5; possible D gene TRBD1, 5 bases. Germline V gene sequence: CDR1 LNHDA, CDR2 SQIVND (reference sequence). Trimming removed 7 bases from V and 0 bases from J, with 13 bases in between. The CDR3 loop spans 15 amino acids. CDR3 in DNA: TGTGCCAGTATTGGGGGGGATTATAGCAATCAGCCCCAGCATTTT. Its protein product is CASIGGDYSNQPQHF.

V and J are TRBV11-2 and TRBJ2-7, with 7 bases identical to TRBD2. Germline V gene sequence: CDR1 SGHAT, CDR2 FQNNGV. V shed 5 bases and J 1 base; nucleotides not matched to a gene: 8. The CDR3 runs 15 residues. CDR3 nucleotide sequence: TGTGCCAGCAGCCGTACGAGCGGGAAGTCCTACGAGCAGTACTTC. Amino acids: CASSRTSGKSYEQYF.

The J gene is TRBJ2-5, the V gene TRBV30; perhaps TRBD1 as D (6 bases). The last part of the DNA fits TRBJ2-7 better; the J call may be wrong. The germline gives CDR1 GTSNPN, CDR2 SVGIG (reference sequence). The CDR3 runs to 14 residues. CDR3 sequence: CAWPQPGADPEQYF. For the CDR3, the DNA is TGTGCCTGGCCACAACCAGGGGCGGATCCCGAGCAGTACTTC.

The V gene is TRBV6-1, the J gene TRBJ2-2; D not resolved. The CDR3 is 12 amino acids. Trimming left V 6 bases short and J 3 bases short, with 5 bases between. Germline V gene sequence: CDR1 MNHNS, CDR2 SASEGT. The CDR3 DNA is TGTGCCAGCAGCCCCTACACCGGGGAGCTGTTTTTT. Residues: CASSPYTGELFF.

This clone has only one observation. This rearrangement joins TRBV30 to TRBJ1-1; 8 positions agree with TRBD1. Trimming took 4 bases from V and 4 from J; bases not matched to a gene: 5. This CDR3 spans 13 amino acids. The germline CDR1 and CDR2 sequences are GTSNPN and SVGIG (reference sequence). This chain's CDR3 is CAWNIQGATEAFF. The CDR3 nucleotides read TGTGCCTGGAATATCCAGGGGGCCACTGAAGCTTTCTTT.

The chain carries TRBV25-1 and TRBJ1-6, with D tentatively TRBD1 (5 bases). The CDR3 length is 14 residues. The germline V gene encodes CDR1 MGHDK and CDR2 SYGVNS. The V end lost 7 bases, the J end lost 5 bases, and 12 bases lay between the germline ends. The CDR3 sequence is CASTAGQNNSPLHF. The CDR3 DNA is TGTGCCAGCACAGCGGGGCAGAATAATTCACCCCTCCACTTT.

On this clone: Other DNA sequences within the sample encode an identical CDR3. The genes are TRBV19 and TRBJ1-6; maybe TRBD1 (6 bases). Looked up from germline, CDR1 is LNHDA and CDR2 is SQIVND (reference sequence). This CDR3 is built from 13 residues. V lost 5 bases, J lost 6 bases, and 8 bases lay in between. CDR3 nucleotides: TGTGCCAGTAGTGTACAGGGTAATTCACCCCTCCACTTT. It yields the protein CASSVQGNSPLHF.

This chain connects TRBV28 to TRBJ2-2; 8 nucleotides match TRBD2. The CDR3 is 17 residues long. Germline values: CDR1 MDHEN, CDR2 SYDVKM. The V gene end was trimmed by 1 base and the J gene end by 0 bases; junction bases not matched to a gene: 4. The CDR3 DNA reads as TGTGCCAGCAGTTTATTGGGCGGGGGGCCGAACACCGGGGAGCTGTTTTTT. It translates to CASSLLGGGPNTGELFF.

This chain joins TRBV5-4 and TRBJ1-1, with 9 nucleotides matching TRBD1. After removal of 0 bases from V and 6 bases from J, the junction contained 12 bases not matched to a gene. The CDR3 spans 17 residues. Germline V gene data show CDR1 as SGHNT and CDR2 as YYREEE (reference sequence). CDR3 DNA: TGTGCCAGCAGCTTGGGAGGGACAGGGTTTTTCGGGGCTGAAGCTTTCTTT. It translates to CASSLGGTGFFGAEAFF.

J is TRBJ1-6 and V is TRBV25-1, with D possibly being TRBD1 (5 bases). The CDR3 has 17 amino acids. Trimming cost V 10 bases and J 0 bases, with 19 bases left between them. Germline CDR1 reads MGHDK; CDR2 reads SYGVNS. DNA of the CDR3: TGTGCCACCTCCGGGGGTTCGAAGAGCTCCTATAATTCACCCCTCCACTTT. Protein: CATSGGSKSSYNSPLHF.

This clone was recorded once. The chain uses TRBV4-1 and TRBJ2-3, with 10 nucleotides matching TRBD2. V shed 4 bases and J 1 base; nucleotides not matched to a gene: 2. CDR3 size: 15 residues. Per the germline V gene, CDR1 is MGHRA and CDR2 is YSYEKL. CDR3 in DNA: TGCGCCAGCAGCCCAGCGGGGGGGGGCACAGATACGCAGTATTTT. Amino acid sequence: CASSPAGGGTDTQYF.

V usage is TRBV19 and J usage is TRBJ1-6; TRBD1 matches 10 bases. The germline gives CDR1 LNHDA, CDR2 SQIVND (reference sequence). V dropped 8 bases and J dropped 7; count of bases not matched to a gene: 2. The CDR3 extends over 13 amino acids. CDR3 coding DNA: TGTGCCAGTGGACAGGGGGTAAATTCACCCCTCCACTTT. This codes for CASGQGVNSPLHF. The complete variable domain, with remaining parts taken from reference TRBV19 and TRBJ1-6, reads DGGITQSPKYLFRKEGQNVTLSCEQNLNHDAMYWYRQDPGQGLRLIYYSQIVNDFQKGDIAEGYSVSREKKESFPLTVTSAQKNPTAFYLCASGQGVNSPLHFGNGTRLTVT.

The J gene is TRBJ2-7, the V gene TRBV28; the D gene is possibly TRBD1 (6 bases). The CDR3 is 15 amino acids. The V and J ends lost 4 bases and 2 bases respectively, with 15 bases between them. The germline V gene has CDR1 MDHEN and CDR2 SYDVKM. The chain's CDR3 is CASSSVRGQAYEQYF. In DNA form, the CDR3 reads TGTGCCAGCAGTTCTGTCAGGGGCCAGGCCTACGAGCAGTACTTC.

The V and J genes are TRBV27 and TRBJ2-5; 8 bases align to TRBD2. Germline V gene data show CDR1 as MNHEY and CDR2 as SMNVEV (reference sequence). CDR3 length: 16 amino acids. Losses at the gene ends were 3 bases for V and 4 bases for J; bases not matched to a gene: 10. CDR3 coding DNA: TGTGCCAGCAGTTTTTCAGCGGGAGTCGGTCGAGAGACCCAGTACTTC. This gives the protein CASSFSAGVGRETQYF.

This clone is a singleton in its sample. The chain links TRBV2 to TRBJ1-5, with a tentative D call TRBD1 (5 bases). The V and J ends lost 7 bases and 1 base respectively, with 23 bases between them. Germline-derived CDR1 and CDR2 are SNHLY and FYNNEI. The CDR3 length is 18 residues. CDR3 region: CASNSDPGRTSSNQPQHF. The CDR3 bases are TGTGCCAGCAACTCCGACCCGGGACGGACTTCCAGCAATCAGCCCCAGCATTTT.

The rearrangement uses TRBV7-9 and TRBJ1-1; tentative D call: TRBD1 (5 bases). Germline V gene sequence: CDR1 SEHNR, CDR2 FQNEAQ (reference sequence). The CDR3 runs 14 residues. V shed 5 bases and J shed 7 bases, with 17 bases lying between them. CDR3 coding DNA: TGTGCCAGCAGCGTACAGGAGCCAACAAATGAAGCTTTCTTT. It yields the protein CASSVQEPTNEAFF.

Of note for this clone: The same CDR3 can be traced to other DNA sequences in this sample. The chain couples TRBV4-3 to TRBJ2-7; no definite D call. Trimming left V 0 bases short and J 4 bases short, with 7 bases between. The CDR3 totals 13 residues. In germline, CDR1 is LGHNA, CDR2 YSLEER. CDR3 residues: CASSQDLPYEQYF. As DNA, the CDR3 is TGCGCCAGCAGCCAAGATCTGCCTTACGAGCAGTACTTC.

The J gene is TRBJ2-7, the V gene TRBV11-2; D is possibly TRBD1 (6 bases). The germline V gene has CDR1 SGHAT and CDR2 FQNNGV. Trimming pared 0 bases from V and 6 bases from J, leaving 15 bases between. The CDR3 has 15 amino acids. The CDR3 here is CASSLDYSTGPEQYF. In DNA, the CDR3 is TGTGCCAGCAGCTTAGATTACTCAACAGGGCCCGAGCAGTACTTC.

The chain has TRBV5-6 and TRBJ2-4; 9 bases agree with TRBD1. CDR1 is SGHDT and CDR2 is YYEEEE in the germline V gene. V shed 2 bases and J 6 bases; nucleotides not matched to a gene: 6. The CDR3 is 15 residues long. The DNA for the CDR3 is TGTGCCAGCAGCTTAGGTCCGGGACAGGGAAACATTCAGTACTTC. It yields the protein CASSLGPGQGNIQYF.

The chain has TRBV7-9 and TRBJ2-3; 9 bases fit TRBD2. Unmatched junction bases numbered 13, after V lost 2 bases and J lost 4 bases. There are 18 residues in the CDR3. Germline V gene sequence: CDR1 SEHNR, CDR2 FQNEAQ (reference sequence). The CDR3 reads CASSLSASGGPRADTQYF. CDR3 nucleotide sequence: TGTGCCAGCAGCTTAAGTGCCAGCGGGGGGCCTCGGGCAGATACGCAGTATTTT.

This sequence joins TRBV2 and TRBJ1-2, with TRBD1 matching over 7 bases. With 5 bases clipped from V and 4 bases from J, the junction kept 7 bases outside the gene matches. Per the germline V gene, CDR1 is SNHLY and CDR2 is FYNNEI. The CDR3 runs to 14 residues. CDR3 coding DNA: TGTGCCAGCAGTCAGGGACAGCCGTTCTATGGCTACACCTTC. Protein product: CASSQGQPFYGYTF.